In this sample, the clone carrying this T cell receptor (beta chain) turned up a few times. Its antigen is unidentified. cDNA reverse transcribed from extracted RNA served as the sequencing template. The table came from immunoSEQ multiplex PCR; TCRdb's copy has only in-frame clones and leaves some out. The sample consists of roughly 180,000 clones, roughly 63% of them appearing once. This record comes from a study of CD8+ T cells in alopecia areata. Study outcomes and limitations: Researchers reported that TCR sharing among patients proved less clear than in mice, possibly HLA-linked. Scalp data also include sequences from resident alphabeta T cells of normal skin.

CDR1 is SGHAT and CDR2 is FQDESV in the germline V gene (reference sequence). With 5 bases clipped from V and 5 bases from J, the junction kept 4 bases outside the gene matches. This CDR3 spans 13 amino acids. Alopecia areata patients provided lesional scalp punch biopsies and peripheral blood. The sequence was collected from a human donor with alopecia areata. This material consisted of CD4+ T cells sorted from blood, taken at week 0. The chain joins TRBV11-1 to TRBJ2-7; 9 bases are a match to TRBD1. The CDR3 DNA sequence: TGTGCCAGCAGCCGTGACAGGGGGGACGAGCAGTACTTC. It yields the protein CASSRDRGDEQYF.